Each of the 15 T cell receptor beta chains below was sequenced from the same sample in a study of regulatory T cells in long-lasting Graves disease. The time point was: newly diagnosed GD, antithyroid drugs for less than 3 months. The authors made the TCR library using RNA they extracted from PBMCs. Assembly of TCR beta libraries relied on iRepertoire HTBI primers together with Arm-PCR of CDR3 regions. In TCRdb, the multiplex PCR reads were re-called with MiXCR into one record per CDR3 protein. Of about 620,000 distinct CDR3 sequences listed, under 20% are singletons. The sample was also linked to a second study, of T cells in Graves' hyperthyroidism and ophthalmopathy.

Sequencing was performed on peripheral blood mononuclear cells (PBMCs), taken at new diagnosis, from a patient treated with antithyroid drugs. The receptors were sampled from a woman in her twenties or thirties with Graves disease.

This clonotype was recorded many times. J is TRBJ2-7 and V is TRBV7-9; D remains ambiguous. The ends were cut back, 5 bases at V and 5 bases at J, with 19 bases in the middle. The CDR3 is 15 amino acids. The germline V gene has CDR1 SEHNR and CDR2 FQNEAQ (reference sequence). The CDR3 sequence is CASSPSESNVDEQYF. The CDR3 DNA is TGTGCCAGCAGCCCGTCTGAAAGTAATGTCGACGAGCAGTACTTC.

The CDR3 protein is CASSLAGTIPYNEQFF. In nucleotides, the CDR3 is TGTGCCAGCAGCCTGGCCGGGACTATCCCATACAATGAGCAGTTCTTC. J is TRBJ2-1 and V is TRBV7-3; 7 nucleotides agree with TRBD2. The J segment lost 4 bases and the V segment lost 5 bases, leaving 11 bases of the junction unmatched. CDR3 size: 16 residues. Germline V gene sequence: CDR1 SGHTA, CDR2 FQGTGA.

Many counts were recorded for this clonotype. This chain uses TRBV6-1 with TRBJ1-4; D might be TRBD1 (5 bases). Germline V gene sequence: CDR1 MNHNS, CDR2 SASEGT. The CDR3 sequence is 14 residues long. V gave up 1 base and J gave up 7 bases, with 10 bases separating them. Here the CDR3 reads CASSEGQGPEKLFF. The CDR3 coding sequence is TGTGCCAGCAGTGAAGGGCAGGGTCCTGAAAAACTGTTTTTT.

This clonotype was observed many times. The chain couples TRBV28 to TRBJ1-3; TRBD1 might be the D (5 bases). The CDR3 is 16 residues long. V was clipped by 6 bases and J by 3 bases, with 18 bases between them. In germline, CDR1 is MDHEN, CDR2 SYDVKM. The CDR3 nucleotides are TGTGCCAGCAGCCCGCCGGGGGTCCCGGGTGGAAACACCATATATTTT. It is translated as CASSPPGVPGGNTIYF.

Here the CDR3 DNA reads TGTGCCAGCAGGTCCGTTTCGGGTGCGAGAAACACCATATATTTT. Amino acids: CASRSVSGARNTIYF. This chain connects TRBV11-2 to TRBJ1-3; no reliable D call. V was clipped by 6 bases and J by 5 bases, with 17 bases between them. The CDR3 loop spans 15 amino acids. Germline lookup yields CDR1 SGHAT and CDR2 FQNNGV.

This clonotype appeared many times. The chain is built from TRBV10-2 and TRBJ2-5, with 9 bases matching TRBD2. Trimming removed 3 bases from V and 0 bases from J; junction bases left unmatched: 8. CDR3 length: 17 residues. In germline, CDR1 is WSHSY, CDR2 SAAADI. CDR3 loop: CASSDGTSGQYQETQYF. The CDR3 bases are TGCGCCAGCAGTGACGGTACTAGCGGGCAGTACCAAGAGACCCAGTACTTC.

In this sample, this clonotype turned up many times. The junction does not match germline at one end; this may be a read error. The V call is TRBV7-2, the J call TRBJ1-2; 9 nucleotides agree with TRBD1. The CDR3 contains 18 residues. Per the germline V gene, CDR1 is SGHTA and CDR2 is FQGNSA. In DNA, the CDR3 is TGTGCCACCTTCTATCCTAATCCGGGACAGGGCGCCGTACGATCTACCGCCTTC. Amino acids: CATFYPNPGQGAVRSTAF.

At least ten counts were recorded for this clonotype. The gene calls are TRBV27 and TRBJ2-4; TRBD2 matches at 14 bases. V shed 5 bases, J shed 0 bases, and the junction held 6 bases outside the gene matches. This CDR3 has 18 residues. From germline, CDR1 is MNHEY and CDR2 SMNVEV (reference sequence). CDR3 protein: CASSRGLAGVEAKNIQYF. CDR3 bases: TGTGCCAGCAGTCGGGGACTAGCGGGAGTTGAAGCCAAAAACATTCAGTACTTC.

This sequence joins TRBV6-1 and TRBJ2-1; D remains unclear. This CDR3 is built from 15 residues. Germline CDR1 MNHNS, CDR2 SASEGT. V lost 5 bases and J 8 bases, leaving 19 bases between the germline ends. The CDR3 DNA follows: TGTGCCAGCAGTCCTCGACCCATCCCGAGCGATGAGCAGTTCTTC. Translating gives CASSPRPIPSDEQFF.

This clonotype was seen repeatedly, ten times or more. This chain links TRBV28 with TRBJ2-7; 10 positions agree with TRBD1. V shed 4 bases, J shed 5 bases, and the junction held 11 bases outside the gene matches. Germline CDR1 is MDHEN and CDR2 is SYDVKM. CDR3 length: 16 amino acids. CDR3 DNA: TGTGCCAGCAGTTCCCCGGGACAGGGGCGAAGGAACGAGCAGTACTTC. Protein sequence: CASSSPGQGRRNEQYF.

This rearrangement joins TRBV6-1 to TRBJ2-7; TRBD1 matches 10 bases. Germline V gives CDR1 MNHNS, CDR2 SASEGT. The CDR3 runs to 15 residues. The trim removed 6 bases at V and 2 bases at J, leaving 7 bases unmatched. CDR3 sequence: CASRSGGTGAYEQYF. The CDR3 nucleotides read TGTGCCAGCAGAAGTGGAGGGACAGGGGCCTACGAGCAGTACTTC.

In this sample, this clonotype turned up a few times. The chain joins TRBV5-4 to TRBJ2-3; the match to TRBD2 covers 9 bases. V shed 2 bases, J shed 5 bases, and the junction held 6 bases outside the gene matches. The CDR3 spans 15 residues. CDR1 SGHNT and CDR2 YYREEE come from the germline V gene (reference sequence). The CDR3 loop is CASSFGGRAEDTQYF. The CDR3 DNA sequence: TGTGCCAGCAGCTTTGGCGGGAGGGCCGAAGATACGCAGTATTTT.

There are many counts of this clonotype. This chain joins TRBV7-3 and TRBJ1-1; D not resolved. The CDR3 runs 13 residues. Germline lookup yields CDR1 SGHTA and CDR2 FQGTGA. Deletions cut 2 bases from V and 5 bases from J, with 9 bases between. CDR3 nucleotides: TGTGCCAGCAGCTTATCGCTGGGGACTGAAGCTTTCTTT. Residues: CASSLSLGTEAFF.

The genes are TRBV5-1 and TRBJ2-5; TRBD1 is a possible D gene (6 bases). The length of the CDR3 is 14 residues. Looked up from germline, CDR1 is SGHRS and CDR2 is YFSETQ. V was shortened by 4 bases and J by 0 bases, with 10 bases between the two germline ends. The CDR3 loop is CASSQQGYQETQYF. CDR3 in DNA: TGCGCCAGCAGCCAACAGGGATACCAAGAGACCCAGTACTTC. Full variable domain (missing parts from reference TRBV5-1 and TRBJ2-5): KAGVTQTPRYLIKTRGQQVTLSCSPISGHRSVSWYQQTPGQGLQFLFEYFSETQRNKGNFPGRFSGRQFSNSRSEMNVSTLELGDSALYLCASSQQGYQETQYFGPGTRLLVL.

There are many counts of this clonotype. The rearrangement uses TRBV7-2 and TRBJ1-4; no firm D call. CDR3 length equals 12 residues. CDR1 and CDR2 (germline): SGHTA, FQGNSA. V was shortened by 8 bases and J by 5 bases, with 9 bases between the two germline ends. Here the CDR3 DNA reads TGTGCCAGCGGGGAGCGAAATGAAAAACTGTTTTTT. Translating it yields CASGERNEKLFF.